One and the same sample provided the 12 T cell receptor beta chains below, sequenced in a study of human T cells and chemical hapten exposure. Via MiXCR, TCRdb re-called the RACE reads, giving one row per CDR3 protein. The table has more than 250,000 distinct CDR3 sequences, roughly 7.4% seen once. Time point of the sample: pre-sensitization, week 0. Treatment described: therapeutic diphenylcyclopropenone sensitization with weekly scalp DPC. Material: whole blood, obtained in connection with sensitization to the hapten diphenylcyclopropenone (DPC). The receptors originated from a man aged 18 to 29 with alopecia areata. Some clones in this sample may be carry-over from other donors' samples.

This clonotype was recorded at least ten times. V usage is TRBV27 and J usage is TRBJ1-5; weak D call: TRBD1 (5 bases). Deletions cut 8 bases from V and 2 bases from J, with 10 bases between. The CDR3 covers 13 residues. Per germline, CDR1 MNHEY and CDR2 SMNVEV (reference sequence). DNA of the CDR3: TGTGCCAGCGGGGGGGTCGGCAATCAGCCCCAGCATTTT. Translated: CASGGVGNQPQHF.

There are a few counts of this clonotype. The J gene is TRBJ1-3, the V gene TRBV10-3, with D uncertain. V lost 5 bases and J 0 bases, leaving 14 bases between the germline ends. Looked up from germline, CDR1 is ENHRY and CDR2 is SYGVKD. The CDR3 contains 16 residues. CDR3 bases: TGTGCCATCAGTTTGACAATCCAGAGCTCTGGAAACACCATATATTTT. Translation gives CAISLTIQSSGNTIYF.

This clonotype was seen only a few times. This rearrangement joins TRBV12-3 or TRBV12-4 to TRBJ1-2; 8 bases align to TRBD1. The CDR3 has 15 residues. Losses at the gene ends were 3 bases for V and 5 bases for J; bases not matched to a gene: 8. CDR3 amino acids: CASSFSHRGEYGYTF. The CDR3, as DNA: TGTGCCAGCAGTTTTTCGCACAGGGGGGAGTATGGCTACACCTTC.

The chain's CDR3 is CASSQPNLGGEQYF. The CDR3, as DNA: TGTGCCAGCAGCCAACCTAATCTGGGGGGCGAGCAGTACTTC. This chain joins TRBV7-9 and TRBJ2-7; maybe TRBD2 (6 bases). In germline, CDR1 is SEHNR, CDR2 FQNEAQ (reference sequence). Trimming cost V 5 bases and J 6 bases, with 17 bases left between them. The CDR3 spans 14 residues.

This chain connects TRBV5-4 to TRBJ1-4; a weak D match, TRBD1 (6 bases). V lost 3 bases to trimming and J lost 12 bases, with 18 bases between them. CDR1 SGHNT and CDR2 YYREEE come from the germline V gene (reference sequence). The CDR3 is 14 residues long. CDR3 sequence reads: CASSYRASRAELFF. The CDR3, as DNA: TGTGCCAGCAGCTACAGGGCTTCACGCGCGGAACTGTTTTTT.

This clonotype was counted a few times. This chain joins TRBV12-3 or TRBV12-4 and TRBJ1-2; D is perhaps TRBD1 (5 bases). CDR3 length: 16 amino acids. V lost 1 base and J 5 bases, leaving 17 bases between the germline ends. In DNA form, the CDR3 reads TGTGCCAGCAGTTTAGATAGTGGGGCAGTCCTTTATGGCTACACCTTC. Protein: CASSLDSGAVLYGYTF.

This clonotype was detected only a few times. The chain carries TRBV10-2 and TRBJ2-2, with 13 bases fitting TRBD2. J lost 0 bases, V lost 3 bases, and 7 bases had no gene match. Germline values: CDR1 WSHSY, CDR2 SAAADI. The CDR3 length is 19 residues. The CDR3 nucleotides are TGCGCCAGCAGTGACCCTGGACTAGCGGGGGATCCGAACACCGGGGAGCTGTTTTTT. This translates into CASSDPGLAGDPNTGELFF.

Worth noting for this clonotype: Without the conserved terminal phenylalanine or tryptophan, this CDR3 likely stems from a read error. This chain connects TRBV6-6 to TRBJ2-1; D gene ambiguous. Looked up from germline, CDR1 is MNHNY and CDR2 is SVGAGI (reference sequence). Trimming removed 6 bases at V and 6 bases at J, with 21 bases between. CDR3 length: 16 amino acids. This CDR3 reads CASSSHQSPIANEQFS. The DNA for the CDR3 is TGTGCCAGCAGCTCCCACCAGTCGCCCATCGCCAATGAGCAGTTCTCC.

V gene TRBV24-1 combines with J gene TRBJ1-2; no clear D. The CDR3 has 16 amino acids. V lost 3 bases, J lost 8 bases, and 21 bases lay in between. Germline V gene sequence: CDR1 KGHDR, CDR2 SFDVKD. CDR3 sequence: CATSDPGKSDSGGYTF. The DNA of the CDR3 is TGTGCCACCAGTGATCCGGGAAAGTCAGACTCGGGGGGCTACACCTTC.

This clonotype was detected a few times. The CDR3 is CASRSAVAVSGELFF. Written as DNA, the CDR3 is TGTGCCAGCAGATCCGCAGTCGCTGTCTCCGGGGAGCTGTTTTTT. This chain connects TRBV12-3 or TRBV12-4 to TRBJ2-2; D remains unclear. Trimming took off 6 bases at V and 6 bases at J, with 17 bases between the two ends. This CDR3 is built from 15 residues.

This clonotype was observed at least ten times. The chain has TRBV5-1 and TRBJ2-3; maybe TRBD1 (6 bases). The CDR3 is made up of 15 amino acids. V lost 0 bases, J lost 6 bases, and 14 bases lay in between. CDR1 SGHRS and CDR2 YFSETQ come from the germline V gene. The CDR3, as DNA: TGCGCCAGCAGCTTGGGTGACAGGAGGTTCGATACGCAGTATTTT. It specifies CASSLGDRRFDTQYF.

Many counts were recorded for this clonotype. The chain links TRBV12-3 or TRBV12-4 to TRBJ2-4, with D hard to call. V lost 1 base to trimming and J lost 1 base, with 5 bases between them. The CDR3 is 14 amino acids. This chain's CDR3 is CASSLGGAKNIQYF. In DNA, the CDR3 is TGTGCCAGCAGTTTAGGAGGTGCCAAAAACATTCAGTACTTC.